This T cell receptor beta chain was captured in a study of cytomegalovirus exposure and HLA in healthy donors. About this clone itself: The target antigen is unknown.

Germline V lookup: CDR1 GTSNPN, CDR2 SVGIG (reference sequence). The trim removed 4 bases at V and 0 bases at J, leaving 6 bases unmatched. The CDR3 runs 15 residues. Both 60 Vbeta primers and 13 Jbeta primers went into the PCR. Some clones are missing from TCRdb's copy, which holds only in-frame ones; the method was immunoSEQ multiplex PCR. The table lists 70,000 to 95,000 clones, about four fifths of them singletons. Study observations and caveats: A classifier reportedly called cytomegalovirus status with high sensitivity and specificity. CMV serostatus was the sole immune exposure information available.

The rearrangement links TRBV30 to TRBJ1-1; 9 bases fit TRBD1. The receptor's source is a man aged 35 to 55 in good health and CMV-seronegative. Input material: PBMCs. CDR3 coding DNA: TGTGCCTGGAAGGACAGGGGAGGGATGAACACTGAAGCTTTCTTT. This codes for CAWKDRGGMNTEAFF.